The 21 T cell receptor beta chains listed next were all sequenced from one sample in a study of OX40 agonist ivuxolimab in advanced cancers. Library preparation used the immunoSEQ multiplex PCR assay. Drawn from immuneACCESS, this table holds only the in-frame rearrangements with V and J called that TCRdb kept. Clones are partly lost; checked studies trace under half to an unresolved V gene and leave the rest unexplained. The sample table shows approximately 130,000 clones, and 85% to 95% are seen once. The ten largest clones add up to approximately 1% of the sample. Source: CD4+ or CD8+ T cells sorted from blood, taken in a trial of the OX40 agonist ivuxolimab. Receptor source: an adult with an advanced solid tumor such as melanoma, head and neck, liver or kidney cancer.

The chain has TRBV9 and TRBJ2-3; D may be TRBD2 (7 bases). The CDR3 totals 15 residues. Germline V gives CDR1 SGDLS, CDR2 YYNGEE. V was trimmed by 1 base and J by 0 bases, leaving 9 bases between them. The CDR3 sequence: CASSVRGASTDTQYF. The CDR3 coding sequence is TGTGCCAGCAGCGTACGGGGGGCTAGCACAGATACGCAGTATTTT.

This chain connects TRBV4-3 to TRBJ1-1; weak D call: TRBD1 (5 bases). Trimming removed 1 base from V and 4 bases from J, with 13 bases in between. Germline lookup yields CDR1 LGHNA and CDR2 YSLEER. The CDR3 is made up of 15 amino acids. The CDR3 region is CASSQGGRRGTEAFF. Written as DNA, the CDR3 is TGCGCCAGCAGCCAAGGAGGTCGGAGGGGCACTGAAGCTTTCTTT.

The rearrangement joins TRBV10-2 to TRBJ1-4; a possible D gene is TRBD1 (6 bases). The ends were cut back, 8 bases at V and 8 bases at J, with 12 bases in the middle. Germline V gene sequence: CDR1 WSHSY, CDR2 SAAADI. This CDR3 is 12 amino acids long. The CDR3 nucleotides read TGCGCCAGCGGGGGGGCGAGGGAAAAACTGTTTTTT. Protein product: CASGGAREKLFF.

The chain's CDR3 is CASSQDFATTYEQYF. The CDR3 region has the DNA TGTGCCAGCAGCCAAGATTTTGCCACGACCTACGAGCAGTACTTC. V and J are TRBV4-2 and TRBJ2-7; D not certain. The CDR3 extends over 15 amino acids. V shed 0 bases and J shed 2 bases, with 11 bases lying between them. Germline V gene sequence: CDR1 LGHNA, CDR2 YNFKEQ.

The chain joins TRBV30 to TRBJ2-5; maybe TRBD1 (6 bases). The last part of the DNA fits TRBJ2-7 better; the J call may be wrong. This CDR3 has 13 residues. Per the germline V gene, CDR1 is GTSNPN and CDR2 is SVGIG (reference sequence). The CDR3 coding sequence is TGTGCCTGGAGTCGAGGACAGCGCTACGAGCAGTACTTC. Protein: CAWSRGQRYEQYF.

The rearrangement uses TRBV6-5 and TRBJ2-7; D call uncertain. Germline lookup yields CDR1 MNHEY and CDR2 SVGAGI. The length of the CDR3 is 13 residues. The V end was cut by 6 bases, the J end by 3 bases, with 12 bases between. The DNA for the CDR3 is TGTGCCAGCAGGTCCGCGGTCATCTACGAGCAGTACTTC. It specifies CASRSAVIYEQYF.

The CDR3: CASSQAGLAGEGETQYF. CDR3 sequence (DNA): TGTGCCAGCAGCCAAGCAGGGCTAGCGGGAGAGGGGGAGACCCAGTACTTC. The J gene is TRBJ2-5, the V gene TRBV7-2; the match to TRBD2 covers 10 bases. From germline, CDR1 is SGHTA and CDR2 FQGNSA. The CDR3 is 17 amino acids. The J segment lost 5 bases and the V segment lost 5 bases, leaving 14 bases of the junction unmatched.

The chain is built from TRBV19 and TRBJ1-4; no clear D. V was cut by 7 bases and J by 0 bases, with 9 bases left in between. The CDR3 length is 14 residues. From germline, CDR1 is LNHDA and CDR2 SQIVND (reference sequence). CDR3 bases: TGTGCCAGTAAGGTATCCGCAACTAATGAAAAACTGTTTTTT. It translates to CASKVSATNEKLFF.

The CDR3 sequence is CASSYSGTGNEQYF. CDR3 bases: TGTGCCAGCAGTTACAGCGGGACGGGGAACGAGCAGTACTTC. V gene TRBV6-5 combines with J gene TRBJ2-7, with 7 bases matching TRBD2. CDR1 MNHEY and CDR2 SVGAGI come from the germline V gene. The V gene end was trimmed by 2 bases and the J gene end by 5 bases; junction bases not matched to a gene: 6. CDR3 length equals 14 residues.

This clone was observed a few times. The CDR3: CASSAQKGGEDTEAFF. Written as DNA, the CDR3 is TGTGCCAGCAGCGCCCAGAAAGGGGGCGAGGACACTGAAGCTTTCTTT. The chain uses TRBV9 and TRBJ1-1; TRBD1 agrees at 7 bases. The length of the CDR3 is 16 residues. The germline CDR1 and CDR2 sequences are SGDLS and YYNGEE. V gave up 3 bases and J gave up 3 bases; unmatched junction bases: 11.

The chain links TRBV9 to TRBJ2-3, with D unresolved. CDR1 is SGDLS and CDR2 is YYNGEE in the germline V gene. V was clipped by 1 base and J by 0 bases, with 6 bases between them. CDR3 length equals 14 residues. CDR3 protein: CASSVQGSTDTQYF. The CDR3 DNA sequence: TGTGCCAGCAGCGTACAAGGTAGCACAGATACGCAGTATTTT.

The rearrangement uses TRBV6-6 and TRBJ2-7; D call uncertain. The CDR3 extends over 13 amino acids. The V end was cut by 8 bases, the J end by 2 bases, with 13 bases between. The germline gives CDR1 MNHNY, CDR2 SVGAGI (reference sequence). CDR3: CASRPPGTYEQYF. The CDR3 DNA sequence: TGTGCCAGCCGCCCACCCGGCACCTACGAGCAGTACTTC.

The CDR3 bases are TGCGCCAGCAGCCATTACCAGCGGGAGGGCCTTTCCGGGGAGCTGTTTTTT. Amino acid sequence: CASSHYQREGLSGELFF. The gene calls are TRBV4-3 and TRBJ2-2; 10 bases align to TRBD2. The CDR3 contains 17 residues. The germline V gene encodes CDR1 LGHNA and CDR2 YSLEER. With 3 bases clipped from V and 6 bases from J, the junction kept 10 bases outside the gene matches.

This chain links TRBV9 with TRBJ1-2, with no clear D. The CDR3 length is 12 residues. In germline, CDR1 is SGDLS, CDR2 YYNGEE. Trimming pared 4 bases from V and 8 bases from J, leaving 12 bases between. The CDR3 loop reads CASSLYGEGYTF. The CDR3 DNA follows: TGTGCCAGCAGCCTGTACGGGGAGGGCTACACCTTC.

V and J are TRBV7-2 and TRBJ1-1; no clear D gene. V dropped 5 bases and J dropped 4 bases, with 11 bases sitting between them. Germline CDR1 and CDR2: SGHTA and FQGNSA. The CDR3 covers 13 residues. This CDR3 reads CASSPDSFTEAFF. CDR3 nucleotides: TGTGCCAGCAGCCCCGACTCCTTCACTGAAGCTTTCTTT.

The chain is built from TRBV7-8 and TRBJ2-2; D not resolved. Deletions cut 1 base from V and 8 bases from J, with 8 bases between. CDR3 length equals 13 residues. Germline loops: CDR1 SGHVS, CDR2 FQNEAQ. The CDR3 reads CASSLVHLGELFF. The CDR3 bases are TGTGCCAGCAGCTTAGTCCATCTGGGGGAGCTGTTTTTT.

The chain links TRBV28 to TRBJ2-3; D unclear. The CDR3 sequence is 13 residues long. Germline-derived CDR1 and CDR2 are MDHEN and SYDVKM. V lost 11 bases and J lost 6, with 18 bases in between. The CDR3 DNA follows: TGTGCCGCCCAAGAGGACCCCGCGGATACGCAGTATTTT. Its translation: CAAQEDPADTQYF.

CDR3 nucleotide sequence: TGTGCCAGCAGCTTGGTCGTCGGCTCTAAAACGAGGAACACTGAAGCTTTCTTT. The encoded protein is CASSLVVGSKTRNTEAFF. The V gene is TRBV5-8, the J gene TRBJ1-1; D call uncertain. Germline CDR1 reads SGHTS; CDR2 reads YDEGEE. V was pared by 0 bases and J by 1 base, with 19 bases between. CDR3 length: 18 amino acids. Based on the CDR3 plus reference TRBV5-8 and TRBJ1-1, the full variable domain is EAGVTQSPTHLIKTRGQQATLRCSPISGHTSVYWYQQALGLGLQFLLWYDEGEERNRGNFPPRFSGRQFPNYSSELNVNALELEDSALYLCASSLVVGSKTRNTEAFFGQGTRLTVV.

The chain carries TRBV7-9 and TRBJ2-1, with 13 bases matching TRBD2. The junction had 6 bases not matched to a gene; V was cut back by 5 bases and J by 8 bases. The length of the CDR3 is 15 residues. CDR1 and CDR2 (germline): SEHNR, FQNEAQ (reference sequence). In DNA form, the CDR3 reads TGTGCCAGCAGCCCCGGGACTAGCGGGAACCATGAGCAGTTCTTC. Protein product: CASSPGTSGNHEQFF. Full variable domain (missing parts from reference TRBV7-9 and TRBJ2-1): DTGVSQNPRHKITKRGQNVTFRCDPISEHNRLYWYRQTLGQGPEFLTYFQNEAQLEKSRLLSDRFSAERPKGSFSTLEIQRTEQGDSAMYLCASSPGTSGNHEQFFGPGTRLTVL.

The rearrangement links TRBV6-6 to TRBJ2-1, with D perhaps assigned TRBD1 or TRBD2 (7 bases each). Trimming removed 4 bases at V and 3 bases at J, with 13 bases between. Germline loops: CDR1 MNHNY, CDR2 SVGAGI (reference sequence). The CDR3 contains 15 residues. As DNA, the CDR3 is TGTGCCAGCAGTTCAGGGGGGGCCCACTACAATGAGCAGTTCTTC. Protein: CASSSGGAHYNEQFF.

The chain employs TRBV5-1 and TRBJ2-7; maybe TRBD1 (8 bases). Trimming stripped 2 bases from V and 9 bases from J, with 21 bases between. Germline V gives CDR1 SGHRS, CDR2 YFSETQ. This CDR3 has 15 amino acids. Here the CDR3 reads CASSLSGTGGNGQYF. The CDR3 nucleotides read TGCGCCAGCAGCTTAAGCGGGACAGGTGGAAATGGGCAGTACTTC.